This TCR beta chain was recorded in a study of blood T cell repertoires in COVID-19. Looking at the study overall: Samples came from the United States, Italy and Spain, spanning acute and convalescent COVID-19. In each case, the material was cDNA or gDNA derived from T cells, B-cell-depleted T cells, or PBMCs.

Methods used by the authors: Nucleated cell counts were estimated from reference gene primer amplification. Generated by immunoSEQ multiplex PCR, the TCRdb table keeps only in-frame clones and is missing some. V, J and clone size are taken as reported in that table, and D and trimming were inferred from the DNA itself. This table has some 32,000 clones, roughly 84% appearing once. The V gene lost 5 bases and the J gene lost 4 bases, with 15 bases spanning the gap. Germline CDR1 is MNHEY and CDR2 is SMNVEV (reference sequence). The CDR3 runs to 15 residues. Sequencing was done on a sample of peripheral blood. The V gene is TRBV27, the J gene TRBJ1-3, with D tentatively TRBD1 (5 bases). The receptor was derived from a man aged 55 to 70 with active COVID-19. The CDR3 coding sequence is TGTGCCAGCAGTCCCCGGTGGGGGGAGGGAAACACCATATATTTT. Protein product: CASSPRWGEGNTIYF.